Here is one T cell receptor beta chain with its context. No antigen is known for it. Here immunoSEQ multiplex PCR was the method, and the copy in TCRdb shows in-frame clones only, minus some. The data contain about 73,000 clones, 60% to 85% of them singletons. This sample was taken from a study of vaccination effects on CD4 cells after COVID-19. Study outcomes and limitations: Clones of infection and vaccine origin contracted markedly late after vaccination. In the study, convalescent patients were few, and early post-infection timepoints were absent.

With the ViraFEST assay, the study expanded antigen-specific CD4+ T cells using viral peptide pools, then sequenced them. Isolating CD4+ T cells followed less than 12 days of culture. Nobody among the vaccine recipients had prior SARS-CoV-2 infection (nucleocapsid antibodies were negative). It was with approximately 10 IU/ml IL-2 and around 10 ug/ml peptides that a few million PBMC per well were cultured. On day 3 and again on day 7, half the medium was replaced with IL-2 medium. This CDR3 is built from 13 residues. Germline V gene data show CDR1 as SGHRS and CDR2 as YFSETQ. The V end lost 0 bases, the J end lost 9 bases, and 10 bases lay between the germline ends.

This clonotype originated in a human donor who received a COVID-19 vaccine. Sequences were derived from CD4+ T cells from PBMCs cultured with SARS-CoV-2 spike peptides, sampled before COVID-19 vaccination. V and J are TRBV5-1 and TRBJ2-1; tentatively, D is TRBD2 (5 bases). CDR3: CASSLVLEGEQFF. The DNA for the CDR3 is TGCGCCAGCAGCTTGGTACTAGAGGGTGAGCAGTTCTTC.